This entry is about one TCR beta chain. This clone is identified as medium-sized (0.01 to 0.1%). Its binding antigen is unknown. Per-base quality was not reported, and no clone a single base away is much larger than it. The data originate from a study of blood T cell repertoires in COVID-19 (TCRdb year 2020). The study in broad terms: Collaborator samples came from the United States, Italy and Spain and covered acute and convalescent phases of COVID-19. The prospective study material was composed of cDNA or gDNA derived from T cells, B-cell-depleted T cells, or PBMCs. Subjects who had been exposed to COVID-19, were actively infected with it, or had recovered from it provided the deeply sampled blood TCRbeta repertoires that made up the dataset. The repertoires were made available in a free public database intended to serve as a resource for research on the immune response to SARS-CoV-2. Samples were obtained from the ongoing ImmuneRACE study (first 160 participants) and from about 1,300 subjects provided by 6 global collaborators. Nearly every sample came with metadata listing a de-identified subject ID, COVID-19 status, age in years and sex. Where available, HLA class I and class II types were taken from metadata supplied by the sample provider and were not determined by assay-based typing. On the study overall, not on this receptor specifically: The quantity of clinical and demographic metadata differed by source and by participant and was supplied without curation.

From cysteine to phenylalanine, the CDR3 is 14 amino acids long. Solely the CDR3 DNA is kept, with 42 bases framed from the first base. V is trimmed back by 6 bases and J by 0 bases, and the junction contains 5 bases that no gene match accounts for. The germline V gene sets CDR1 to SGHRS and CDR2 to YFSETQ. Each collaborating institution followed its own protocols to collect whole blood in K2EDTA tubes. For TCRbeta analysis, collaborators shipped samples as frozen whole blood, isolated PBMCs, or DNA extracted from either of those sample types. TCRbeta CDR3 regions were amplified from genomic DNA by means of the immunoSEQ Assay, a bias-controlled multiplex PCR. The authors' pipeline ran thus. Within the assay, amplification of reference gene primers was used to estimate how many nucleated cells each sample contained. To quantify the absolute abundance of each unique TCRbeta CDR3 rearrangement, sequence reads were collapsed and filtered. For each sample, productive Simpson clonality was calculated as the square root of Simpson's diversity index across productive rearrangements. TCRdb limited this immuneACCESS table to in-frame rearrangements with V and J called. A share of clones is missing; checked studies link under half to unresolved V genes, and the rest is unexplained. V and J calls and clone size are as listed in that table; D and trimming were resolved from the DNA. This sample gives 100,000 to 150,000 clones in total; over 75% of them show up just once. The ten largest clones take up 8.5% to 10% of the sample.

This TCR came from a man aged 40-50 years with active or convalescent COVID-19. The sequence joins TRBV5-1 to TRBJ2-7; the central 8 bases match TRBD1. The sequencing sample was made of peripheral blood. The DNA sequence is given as TGCGCCAGCACAGGGGGCTTCGTCTCCTACGAGCAGTACTTC. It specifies CASTGGFVSYEQYF. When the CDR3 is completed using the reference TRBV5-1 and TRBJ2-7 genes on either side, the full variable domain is KAGVTQTPRYLIKTRGQQVTLSCSPISGHRSVSWYQQTPGQGLQFLFEYFSETQRNKGNFPGRFSGRQFSNSRSEMNVSTLELGDSALYLCASTGGFVSYEQYFGPGTRLTVT.